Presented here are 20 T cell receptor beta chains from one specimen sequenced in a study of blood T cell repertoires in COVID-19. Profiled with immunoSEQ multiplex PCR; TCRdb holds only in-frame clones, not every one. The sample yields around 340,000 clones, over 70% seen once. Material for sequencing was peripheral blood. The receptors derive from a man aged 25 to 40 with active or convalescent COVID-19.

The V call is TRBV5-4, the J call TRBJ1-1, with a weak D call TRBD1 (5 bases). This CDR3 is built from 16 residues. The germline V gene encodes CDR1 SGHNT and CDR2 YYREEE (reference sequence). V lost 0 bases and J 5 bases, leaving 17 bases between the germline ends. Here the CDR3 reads CASSLAPGLVATEAFF. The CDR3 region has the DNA TGTGCCAGCAGCTTGGCCCCAGGGCTGGTGGCGACTGAAGCTTTCTTT. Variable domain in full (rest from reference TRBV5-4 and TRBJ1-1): ETGVTQSPTHLIKTRGQQVTLRCSSQSGHNTVSWYQQALGQGPQFIFQYYREEENGRGNFPPRFSGLQFPNYSSELNVNALELDDSALYLCASSLAPGLVATEAFFGQGTRLTVV.

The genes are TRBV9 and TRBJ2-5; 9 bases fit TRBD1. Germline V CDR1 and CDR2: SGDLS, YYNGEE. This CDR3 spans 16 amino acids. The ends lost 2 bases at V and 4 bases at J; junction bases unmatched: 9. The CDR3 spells CASSVEPGTGRETQYF. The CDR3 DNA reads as TGTGCCAGCAGCGTGGAACCCGGGACAGGGAGAGAGACCCAGTACTTC.

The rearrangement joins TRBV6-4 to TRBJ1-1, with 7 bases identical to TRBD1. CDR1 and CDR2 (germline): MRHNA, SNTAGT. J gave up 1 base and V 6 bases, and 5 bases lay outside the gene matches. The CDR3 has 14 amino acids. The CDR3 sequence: CASSEGTENTEAFF. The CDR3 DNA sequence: TGTGCCAGCAGCGAGGGGACAGAGAACACTGAAGCTTTCTTT.

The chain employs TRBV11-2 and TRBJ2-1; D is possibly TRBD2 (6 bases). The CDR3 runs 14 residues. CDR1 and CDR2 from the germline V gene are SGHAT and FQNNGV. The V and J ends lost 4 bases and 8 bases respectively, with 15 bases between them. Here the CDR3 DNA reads TGTGCCAGCAGCTCCGGGACTTTAGACGATGAGCAGTTCTTC. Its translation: CASSSGTLDDEQFF.

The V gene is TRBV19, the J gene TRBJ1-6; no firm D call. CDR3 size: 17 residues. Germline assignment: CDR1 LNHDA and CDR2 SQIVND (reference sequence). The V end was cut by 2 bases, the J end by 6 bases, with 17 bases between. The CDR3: CASSISLGRSVNSPLHF. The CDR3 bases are TGTGCCAGTAGTATAAGCCTCGGCCGAAGCGTTAATTCACCCCTCCACTTT. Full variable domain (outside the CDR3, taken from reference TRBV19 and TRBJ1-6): DGGITQSPKYLFRKEGQNVTLSCEQNLNHDAMYWYRQDPGQGLRLIYYSQIVNDFQKGDIAEGYSVSREKKESFPLTVTSAQKNPTAFYLCASSISLGRSVNSPLHFGNGTRLTVT.

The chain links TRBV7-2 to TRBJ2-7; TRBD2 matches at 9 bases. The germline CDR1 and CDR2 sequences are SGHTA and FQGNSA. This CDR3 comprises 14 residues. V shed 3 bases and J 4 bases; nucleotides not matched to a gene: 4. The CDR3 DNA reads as TGTGCCAGCAGCTTTACTAGCGGGTGGTACGAGCAGTACTTC. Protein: CASSFTSGWYEQYF. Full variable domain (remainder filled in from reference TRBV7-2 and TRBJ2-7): GAGVSQSPSNKVTEKGKDVELRCDPISGHTALYWYRQSLGQGLEFLIYFQGNSAPDKSGLPSDRFSAERTGGSVSTLTIQRTQQEDSAVYLCASSFTSGWYEQYFGPGTRLTVT.

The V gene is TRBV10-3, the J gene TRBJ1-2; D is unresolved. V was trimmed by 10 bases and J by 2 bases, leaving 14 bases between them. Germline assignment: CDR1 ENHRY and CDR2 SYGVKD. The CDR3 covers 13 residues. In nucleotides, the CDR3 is TGTGCCACAGGCGGAGGGTTAAACTATGGCTACACCTTC. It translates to CATGGGLNYGYTF.

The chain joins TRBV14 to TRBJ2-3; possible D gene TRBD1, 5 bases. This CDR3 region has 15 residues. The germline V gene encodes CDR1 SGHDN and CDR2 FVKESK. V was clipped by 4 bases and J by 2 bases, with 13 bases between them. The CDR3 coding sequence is TGTGCCAGCAGCCCCTTCAGGGCGGACACAGATACGCAGTATTTT. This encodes CASSPFRADTDTQYF.

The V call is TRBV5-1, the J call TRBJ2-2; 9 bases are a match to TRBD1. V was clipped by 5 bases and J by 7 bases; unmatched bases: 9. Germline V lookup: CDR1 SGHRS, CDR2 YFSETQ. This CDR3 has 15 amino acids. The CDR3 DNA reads TGCGCCAGCAGTCAGGACAGGGGAAGGAACGGGGAGCTGTTTTTT. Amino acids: CASSQDRGRNGELFF.

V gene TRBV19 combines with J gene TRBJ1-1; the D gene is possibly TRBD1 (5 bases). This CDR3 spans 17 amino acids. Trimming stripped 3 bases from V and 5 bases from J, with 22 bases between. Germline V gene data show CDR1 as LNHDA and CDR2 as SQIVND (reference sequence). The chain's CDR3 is CASSIPGRGAGRTEAFF. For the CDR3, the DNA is TGTGCCAGTAGTATCCCCGGGCGGGGAGCAGGGAGGACTGAAGCTTTCTTT.

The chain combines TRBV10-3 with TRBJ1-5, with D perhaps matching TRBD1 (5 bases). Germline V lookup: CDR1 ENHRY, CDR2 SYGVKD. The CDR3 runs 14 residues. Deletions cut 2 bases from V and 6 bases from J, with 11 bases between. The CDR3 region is CAISEDGGLQPQHF. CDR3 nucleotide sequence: TGTGCCATCAGTGAGGACGGGGGACTTCAGCCCCAGCATTTT.

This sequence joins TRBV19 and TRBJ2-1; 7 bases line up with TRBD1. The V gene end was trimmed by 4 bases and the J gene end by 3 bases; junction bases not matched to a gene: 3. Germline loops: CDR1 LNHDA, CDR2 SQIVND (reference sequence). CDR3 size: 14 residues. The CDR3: CASSRDSHYNEQFF. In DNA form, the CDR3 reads TGTGCCAGTAGTAGGGACAGCCACTACAATGAGCAGTTCTTC.

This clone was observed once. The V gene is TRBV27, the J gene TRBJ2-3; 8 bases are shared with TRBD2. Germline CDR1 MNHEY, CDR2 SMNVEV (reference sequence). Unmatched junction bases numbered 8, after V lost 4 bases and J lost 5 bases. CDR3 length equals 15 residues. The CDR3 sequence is CASSSPGLGKDTQYF. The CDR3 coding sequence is TGTGCCAGCAGTTCGCCGGGACTAGGGAAAGATACGCAGTATTTT.

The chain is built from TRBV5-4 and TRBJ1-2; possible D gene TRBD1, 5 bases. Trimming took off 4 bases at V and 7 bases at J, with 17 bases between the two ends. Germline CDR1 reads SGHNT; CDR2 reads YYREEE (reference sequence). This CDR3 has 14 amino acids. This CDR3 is CASSTLGGFGGYTF. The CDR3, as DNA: TGTGCCAGCAGCACCTTGGGGGGGTTCGGTGGCTACACCTTC.

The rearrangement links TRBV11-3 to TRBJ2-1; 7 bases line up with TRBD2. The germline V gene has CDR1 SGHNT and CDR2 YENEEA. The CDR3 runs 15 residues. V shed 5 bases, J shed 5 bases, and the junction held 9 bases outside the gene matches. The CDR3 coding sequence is TGTGCCAGCAGCCCCCGGGGGGTAGCGGACAATGAGCAGTTCTTC. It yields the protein CASSPRGVADNEQFF. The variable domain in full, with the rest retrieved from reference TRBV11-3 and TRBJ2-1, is EAGVVQSPRYKIIEKKQPVAFWCNPISGHNTLYWYLQNLGQGPELLIRYENEEAVDDSQLPKDRFSAERLKGVDSTLKIQPAELGDSAVYLCASSPRGVADNEQFFGPGTRLTVL.

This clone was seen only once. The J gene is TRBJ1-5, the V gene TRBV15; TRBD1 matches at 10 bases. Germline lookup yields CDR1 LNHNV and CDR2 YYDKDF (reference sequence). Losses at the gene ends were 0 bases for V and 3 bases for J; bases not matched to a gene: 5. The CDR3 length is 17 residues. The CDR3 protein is CATSREGTGAINQPQHF. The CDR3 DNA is TGTGCCACCAGCAGAGAGGGGACAGGGGCCATCAATCAGCCCCAGCATTTT.

CDR3: CASSSNSPLHF. The CDR3 region has the DNA TGTGCCAGCAGTTCGAATTCACCCCTCCACTTT. This chain connects TRBV6-5 to TRBJ1-6, with D unresolved. The V gene's germline CDR1 is MNHEY and CDR2 SVGAGI. CDR3 length: 11 residues. The V end lost 4 bases, the J end lost 7 bases, and 2 bases lay between the germline ends.

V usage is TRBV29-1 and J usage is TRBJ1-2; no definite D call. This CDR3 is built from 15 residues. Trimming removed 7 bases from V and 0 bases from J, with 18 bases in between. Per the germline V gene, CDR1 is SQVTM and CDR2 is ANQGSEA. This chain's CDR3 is CSASRVATANYGYTF. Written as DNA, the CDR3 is TGCAGCGCTTCGCGGGTGGCTACAGCTAACTATGGCTACACCTTC.

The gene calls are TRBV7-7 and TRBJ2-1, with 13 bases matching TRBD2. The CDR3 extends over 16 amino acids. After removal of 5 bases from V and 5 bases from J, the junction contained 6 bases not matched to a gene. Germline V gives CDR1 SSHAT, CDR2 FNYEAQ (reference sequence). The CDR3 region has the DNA TGTGCCAGCAGCCCGGGACTAGCGGGATTACACAATGAGCAGTTCTTC. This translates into CASSPGLAGLHNEQFF.

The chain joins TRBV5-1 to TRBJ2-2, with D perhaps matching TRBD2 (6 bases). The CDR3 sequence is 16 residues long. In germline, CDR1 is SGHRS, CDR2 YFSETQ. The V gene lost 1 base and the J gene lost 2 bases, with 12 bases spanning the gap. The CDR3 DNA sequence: TGCGCCAGCAGCTTGTACGGGACTTCTAACACCGGGGAGCTGTTTTTT. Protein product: CASSLYGTSNTGELFF.